The 5 T cell receptor beta chains below all came from one sample that was sequenced in a study of cytomegalovirus exposure and HLA in healthy donors. PCR involved 60 Vbeta and 13 Jbeta primers. TCRdb's copy holds only in-frame clones and misses some; the assay was immunoSEQ multiplex PCR. Of over 100,000 clones listed, around three quarters were seen once; the top ten hold 3%. The specimen sequenced was PBMCs. Every receptor here comes from a woman between 18 and 29 years old in good health and CMV-seropositive.

This clone was seen just once. This chain links TRBV10-3 with TRBJ2-5; maybe TRBD2 (6 bases). The CDR3 covers 11 residues. Germline CDR1 reads ENHRY; CDR2 reads SYGVKD. Trimming stripped 11 bases from V and 2 bases from J, with 9 bases between. CDR3 region: CASRGQETQYF. The CDR3, as DNA: TGTGCCTCTCGGGGGCAAGAGACCCAGTACTTC.

The J gene is TRBJ2-1, the V gene TRBV5-4; 14 nucleotides align to TRBD2. The CDR3 contains 16 residues. V shed 4 bases, J shed 7 bases, and the junction held 7 bases outside the gene matches. Germline values: CDR1 SGHNT, CDR2 YYREEE (reference sequence). The DNA of the CDR3 is TGTGCCAGCAGCGTTGGACTAGCGGGAGGTACGAATGAGCAGTTCTTC. Protein: CASSVGLAGGTNEQFF.

The V gene is TRBV2, the J gene TRBJ2-6, with 9 bases lining up with TRBD1. The CDR3 has 18 amino acids. From germline, CDR1 is SNHLY and CDR2 FYNNEI. The J segment lost 0 bases and the V segment lost 4 bases, leaving 7 bases of the junction unmatched. The CDR3 region is CASSARDRVRSGANVLTF. The CDR3 DNA follows: TGTGCCAGCAGTGCCCGGGACAGGGTACGCTCTGGGGCCAACGTCCTGACTTTC.

This sequence joins TRBV30 and TRBJ1-5; 8 bases map to TRBD1. The J segment lost 7 bases and the V segment lost 3 bases, leaving 8 bases of the junction unmatched. Germline CDR1 GTSNPN, CDR2 SVGIG (reference sequence). The CDR3 runs 14 residues. CDR3: CAWSADRGGQPQHF. For the CDR3, the DNA is TGTGCCTGGAGCGCCGACAGGGGCGGGCAGCCCCAGCATTTT.

This clone has just one count. The chain joins TRBV9 to TRBJ1-3; 9 bases are a match to TRBD1. This CDR3 comprises 20 residues. The J segment lost 7 bases and the V segment lost 0 bases, leaving 20 bases of the junction unmatched. Germline V lookup: CDR1 SGDLS, CDR2 YYNGEE. In DNA, the CDR3 is TGTGCCAGCAGCGTAGGTGGTCTCTCTTCCGGGACAGGGAGAGGGAACACCATATATTTT. Translating gives CASSVGGLSSGTGRGNTIYF.